This record looks at one TCR beta chain sequence and its context. Antigen unknown. This sample is drawn from a study of Ad26.COV2.S vaccination and SARS-CoV-2 variants. Study-wide results and caveats: Participants given vaccine showed non-spike TCR breadth similar to that of placebo recipients. Higher spike-specific TCR breadth was found in vaccine recipients than in placebo recipients. From the TCR breadth and depth analyses, total T cell responses may have been underestimated.

Libraries were prepared by immunoSEQ multiplex PCR; TCRdb keeps only in-frame clonotypes and omits some of them. Of about 100,000 clones listed, about three quarters are singletons. This TCR came from a human donor who had recovered from COVID-19. The sequences come from peripheral blood, collected after recovery from COVID-19.

The CDR3 loop reads CASRWSDSSYNEQFF. The CDR3 DNA reads TGTGCCTCCCGGTGGTCCGATAGCTCCTACAATGAGCAGTTCTTC. The J gene is TRBJ2-1, the V gene TRBV6-5; D call uncertain. This CDR3 is built from 15 residues. Germline assignment: CDR1 MNHEY and CDR2 SVGAGI. Between the trimmed V and J ends, which lost 11 bases and 0 bases, there was a span of 17 bases.